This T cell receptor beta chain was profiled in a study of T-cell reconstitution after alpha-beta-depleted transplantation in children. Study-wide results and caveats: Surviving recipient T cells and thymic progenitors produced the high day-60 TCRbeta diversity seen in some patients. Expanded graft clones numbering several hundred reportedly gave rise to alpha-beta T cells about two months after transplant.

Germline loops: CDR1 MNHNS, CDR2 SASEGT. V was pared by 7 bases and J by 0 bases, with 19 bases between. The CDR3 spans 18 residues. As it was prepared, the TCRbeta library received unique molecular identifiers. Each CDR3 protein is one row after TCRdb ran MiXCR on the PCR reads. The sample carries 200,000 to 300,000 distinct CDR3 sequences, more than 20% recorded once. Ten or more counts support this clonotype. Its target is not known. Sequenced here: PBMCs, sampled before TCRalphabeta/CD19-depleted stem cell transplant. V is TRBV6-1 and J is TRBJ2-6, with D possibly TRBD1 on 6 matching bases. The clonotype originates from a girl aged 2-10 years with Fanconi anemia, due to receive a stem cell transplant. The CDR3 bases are TGTGCCAGCACCAAAGGACAGTTTATTTACTCTGGGGCCAACGTCCTGACTTTC. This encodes CASTKGQFIYSGANVLTF.